This T cell receptor (beta chain) was captured in a study of CD8 T cells in ankylosing spondylitis. Study-level points and caveats: A motif of several highly homologous TCR beta variants was seen as apparently characteristic of ankylosing spondylitis blood.

The V and J ends lost 6 bases and 4 bases respectively, with 15 bases between them. The CDR3 contains 15 residues. Germline assignment: CDR1 KGHDR and CDR2 SFDVKD. TCRdb called the 5' RACE reads again in MiXCR, with one record for every CDR3 protein. The table records around 450,000 distinct CDR3 sequences, 20% to 30% of them present only once. This clonotype was detected a few times. Its cognate antigen is unknown. Specimen: blood, either unsorted or a sorted T cell fraction (not recorded which). The rearrangement uses TRBV24-1 and TRBJ2-1, with D possibly matching TRBD2 (6 bases). The source is a male donor with ankylosing spondylitis. CDR3 loop: CATSSYGGRYNEQFF. CDR3 coding DNA: TGTGCCACCAGTTCATATGGGGGGAGGTACAATGAGCAGTTCTTC.